The entry below gives a single T cell receptor beta chain sequence along with its context. The protocol was immunoSEQ multiplex PCR, while the TCRdb copy is restricted to in-frame clones and leaves out a portion. The repertoire includes fewer than 400,000 clones, more than 85% of them detected once, and around 20% sits in the top ten. These data are taken from a study of blood T cell repertoires in COVID-19. Those enrolled, adults aged roughly 18 to 95 years, came from 24 US areas. Germline trimming cut 11 bases from V and 2 bases from J; bases unmatched to any gene: 9. Germline CDR1 and CDR2: ENHRY and SYGVKD. The CDR3 is 14 amino acids.

The chain joins TRBV10-3 to TRBJ2-7, with 10 bases that match TRBD1. This sequence originates from a woman between 25 and 40 years old who had recovered from COVID-19. Specimen: PBMCs or T cells enriched from blood (not recorded which). CDR3 protein: CALSGQGNPYEQYF. The CDR3 DNA is TGTGCCCTCTCGGGACAGGGGAATCCCTACGAGCAGTACTTC.